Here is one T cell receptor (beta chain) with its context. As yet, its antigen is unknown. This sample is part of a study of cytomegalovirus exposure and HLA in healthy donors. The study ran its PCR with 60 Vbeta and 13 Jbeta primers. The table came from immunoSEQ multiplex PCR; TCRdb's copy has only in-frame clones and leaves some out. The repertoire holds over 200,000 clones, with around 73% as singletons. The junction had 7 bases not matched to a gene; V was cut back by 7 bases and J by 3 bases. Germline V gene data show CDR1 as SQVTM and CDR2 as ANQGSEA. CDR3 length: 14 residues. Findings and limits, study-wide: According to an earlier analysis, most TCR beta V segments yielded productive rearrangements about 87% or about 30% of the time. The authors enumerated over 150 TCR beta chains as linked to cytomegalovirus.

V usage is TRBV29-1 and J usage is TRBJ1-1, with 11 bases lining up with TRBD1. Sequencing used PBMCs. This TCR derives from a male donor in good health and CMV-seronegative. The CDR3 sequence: CSASGQGAYTEAFF. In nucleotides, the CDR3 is TGCAGCGCCTCCGGACAGGGGGCCTACACTGAAGCTTTCTTT.